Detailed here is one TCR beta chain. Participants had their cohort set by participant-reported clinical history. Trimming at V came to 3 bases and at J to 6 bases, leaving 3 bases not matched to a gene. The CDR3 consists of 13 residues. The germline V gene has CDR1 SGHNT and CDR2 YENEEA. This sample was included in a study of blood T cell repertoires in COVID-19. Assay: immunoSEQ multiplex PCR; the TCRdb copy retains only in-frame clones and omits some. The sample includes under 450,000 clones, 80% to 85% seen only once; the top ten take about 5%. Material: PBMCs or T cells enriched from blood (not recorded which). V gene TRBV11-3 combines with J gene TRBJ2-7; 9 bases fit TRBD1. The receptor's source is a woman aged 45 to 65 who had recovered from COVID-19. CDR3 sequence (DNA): TGTGCCAGCAGCTTCTCGGGACAGGGCGAGCAGTACTTC. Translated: CASSFSGQGEQYF.